What follows are 26 T cell receptor beta chains derived from one specimen sequenced in a study of blood T cells in healthy people across ages. For the second PCR, which ran for roughly 7 to 11 cycles, a sample-barcoded 5' primer and a J-beta primer mix were used. TCRdb passed the 5' RACE reads through MiXCR, listing each CDR3 protein once. This table has 550,000 to 750,000 distinct CDR3 sequences, roughly 21% appearing once. Source material: blood. Receptor source: a man aged 65-85 years in good health.

In its sample, this clonotype was seen a few times. The chain uses TRBV7-2 and TRBJ2-5; the match to TRBD2 covers 7 bases. The V gene end was trimmed by 5 bases and the J gene end by 13 bases; junction bases not matched to a gene: 13. Germline V gene sequence: CDR1 SGHTA, CDR2 FQGNSA. The CDR3 sequence is 13 residues long. This CDR3 is CASSRSGKGRPYF. The DNA of the CDR3 is TGTGCCAGCAGCCGGAGCGGGAAAGGGAGGCCGTACTTC.

V usage is TRBV6-2 or TRBV6-3 and J usage is TRBJ1-5; no clear D. CDR3 length: 16 amino acids. With 4 bases removed from V and 0 bases from J, the gap between germline ends came to 13 bases. Germline V gene sequence: CDR1 MNHEY, CDR2 SVGEGT. Here the CDR3 DNA reads TGTGCCAGCAGTTCCCCCAGCGCTTCTAGCAATCAGCCCCAGCATTTT. It specifies CASSSPSASSNQPQHF.

This clonotype turned up a few times. The V gene is TRBV7-2, the J gene TRBJ1-4, with D possibly TRBD1 on 6 matching bases. V dropped 6 bases and J dropped 6 bases, with 17 bases sitting between them. This CDR3 is built from 15 residues. CDR1 and CDR2 (germline): SGHTA, FQGNSA. CDR3 nucleotides: TGTGCCAGCAGTCAGCGAGGAGGGGGGCATGAAAAACTGTTTTTT. This codes for CASSQRGGGHEKLFF.

This clonotype was seen repeatedly, ten times or more. V and J are TRBV4-1 and TRBJ2-7; possible D gene TRBD2, 5 bases. V lost 2 bases to trimming and J lost 6 bases, with 14 bases between them. The CDR3 has 14 amino acids. In germline, CDR1 is MGHRA, CDR2 YSYEKL. CDR3 amino acids: CASSQLRLAGEQYF. The CDR3 bases are TGCGCCAGCAGCCAACTACGCCTAGCAGGCGAGCAGTACTTC.

V usage is TRBV7-9 and J usage is TRBJ2-5; D is ambiguous. V lost 5 bases to trimming and J lost 5 bases, with 18 bases between them. Per germline, CDR1 SEHNR and CDR2 FQNEAQ (reference sequence). The CDR3 spans 15 residues. CDR3 residues: CASSQNLRNGETQYF. The CDR3 nucleotides read TGTGCCAGCAGCCAAAATCTTAGGAATGGGGAGACCCAGTACTTC.

This clonotype came up a few times. The chain has TRBV27 and TRBJ1-5; D remains ambiguous. CDR3 size: 13 residues. Germline V gene data show CDR1 as MNHEY and CDR2 as SMNVEV (reference sequence). V dropped 5 bases and J dropped 4 bases, with 9 bases sitting between them. CDR3 bases: TGTGCCAGCAGTCCGGGGTGGAATCAGCCCCAGCATTTT. It encodes CASSPGWNQPQHF.

This clonotype was found a few times. The V gene is TRBV7-2, the J gene TRBJ2-3; 11 bases are a match to TRBD2. The V gene end was trimmed by 6 bases and the J gene end by 2 bases; junction bases not matched to a gene: 4. The CDR3 spans 15 residues. Germline V CDR1 and CDR2: SGHTA, FQGNSA. The CDR3 region is CASRLAGGVTDTQYF. CDR3 coding DNA: TGTGCCAGCAGGCTAGCGGGAGGAGTCACAGATACGCAGTATTTT.

V gene TRBV5-1 combines with J gene TRBJ2-5; D assignment may be TRBD1 or TRBD2 (5 bases each). With the DNA end fitting TRBJ2-7 better, the J assignment may be wrong. Per germline, CDR1 SGHRS and CDR2 YFSETQ. CDR3 length: 14 residues. For the CDR3, the DNA is TGCGCCAGCAGCGGGACGGAGAATACCTACGAGCAGTACTTC. The encoded protein is CASSGTENTYEQYF.

The chain uses TRBV7-8 and TRBJ2-3, with TRBD1 identical over 9 bases. J lost 4 bases, V lost 0 bases, and 2 bases had no gene match. The CDR3 runs 15 residues. CDR1 is SGHVS, CDR2 FQNEAQ, per germline. CDR3 amino acids: CASSLAQGAADTQYF. The CDR3 DNA is TGTGCCAGCAGCTTAGCACAGGGGGCGGCAGATACGCAGTATTTT.

DNA for the CDR3: TGTGCCAGCTCACGAGGAAGTGGCAATCAGCCCCAGCATTTT. Protein: CASSRGSGNQPQHF. The gene calls are TRBV18 and TRBJ1-5, with no clear D. Germline CDR1 KGHSH, CDR2 LQKENI. V dropped 4 bases and J dropped 2 bases, with 9 bases sitting between them. This CDR3 has 14 amino acids.

This chain uses TRBV20-1 with TRBJ2-5; possible D gene TRBD1, 6 bases. The CDR3 is made up of 14 amino acids. V gave up 1 base and J gave up 5 bases, with 14 bases separating them. Germline CDR1 and CDR2: DFQATT and SNEGSKA (reference sequence). CDR3 protein: CSARVGTGWETQYF. CDR3 bases: TGCAGTGCTAGAGTTGGTACAGGGTGGGAGACCCAGTACTTC.

This clonotype was picked up a small number of times. CDR3 in amino acids: CASSQGTGGRTEAFF. The DNA for the CDR3 is TGTGCCAGCAGCCAAGGGACAGGGGGCCGTACTGAAGCTTTCTTT. The gene calls are TRBV7-9 and TRBJ1-1; 12 bases align to TRBD1. This CDR3 is built from 15 residues. Germline V CDR1 and CDR2: SEHNR, FQNEAQ (reference sequence). V dropped 5 bases and J dropped 5; count of bases not matched to a gene: 6. The full variable domain, rest sourced from reference TRBV7-9 and TRBJ1-1, is DTGVSQNPRHKITKRGQNVTFRCDPISEHNRLYWYRQTLGQGPEFLTYFQNEAQLEKSRLLSDRFSAERPKGSFSTLEIQRTEQGDSAMYLCASSQGTGGRTEAFFGQGTRLTVV.

This chain links TRBV3-1 with TRBJ2-5; D possibly corresponds to TRBD1 (6 bases). The J call may be mistaken, given a closer DNA end match to TRBJ2-7. Germline V gene lookup returns CDR1 LGHDT and CDR2 YNNKEL (reference sequence). There are 16 residues in the CDR3. This CDR3 is CASSQAVGQWSYEQYF. The CDR3 nucleotides read TGTGCCAGCAGCCAAGCTGTCGGACAGTGGTCCTACGAGCAGTACTTC.

This clonotype was seen at least ten times. V usage is TRBV20-1 and J usage is TRBJ2-2, with a possible D match to TRBD1 (5 bases). This CDR3 has 16 amino acids. V was shortened by 6 bases and J by 0 bases, with 17 bases between the two germline ends. Germline-derived CDR1 and CDR2 are DFQATT and SNEGSKA (reference sequence). DNA for the CDR3: TGCAGTGCCCCCTCGGTAGGGGCAACGAACACCGGGGAGCTGTTTTTT. Its translation is CSAPSVGATNTGELFF.

The V call is TRBV20-1, the J call TRBJ1-3; no firm D call. The germline V and J ends were trimmed by 7 bases and 1 base, with 11 bases remaining between them. This CDR3 is 13 amino acids long. Per the germline V gene, CDR1 is DFQATT and CDR2 is SNEGSKA (reference sequence). The chain's CDR3 is CSGREGSGNTIYF. The CDR3 coding sequence is TGCAGTGGCCGGGAAGGTTCTGGAAACACCATATATTTT.

The gene calls are TRBV7-2 and TRBJ2-5, with 14 bases lining up with TRBD2. This CDR3 has 15 residues. CDR1 and CDR2 from the germline V gene are SGHTA and FQGNSA. V lost 3 bases to trimming and J lost 7 bases; unmatched junction nucleotides: 4. CDR3 DNA: TGTGCCAGCAGCTTCGGGACTAGCGGGAGAGGGACCCAGTACTTC. This translates into CASSFGTSGRGTQYF.

The V call is TRBV12-3 or TRBV12-4, the J call TRBJ2-2, with TRBD2 identical over 7 bases. There are 14 residues in the CDR3. V dropped 11 bases and J dropped 4; count of bases not matched to a gene: 10. The CDR3 protein is CAGTLRGVTGELFF. The CDR3 DNA follows: TGTGCCGGCACCCTTCGGGGGGTCACCGGGGAGCTGTTTTTT.

The chain employs TRBV21-1 and TRBJ2-4. TRBV21-1 is described as a pseudogene. The CDR3 has 14 amino acids. The CDR3 sequence: CASSNRITKNIQYF. The CDR3 DNA reads as TGTGCCAGCAGCAACCGGATTACCAAAAACATTCAGTACTTC.

The J gene is TRBJ1-2, the V gene TRBV20-1; D unclear. CDR1 and CDR2 (germline): DFQATT, SNEGSKA (reference sequence). The V end was cut by 6 bases, the J end by 3 bases, with 11 bases between. CDR3 size: 12 residues. CDR3 in amino acids: CSATGEYYGYTF. CDR3 nucleotides: TGCAGTGCAACCGGGGAGTACTATGGCTACACCTTC.

This chain joins TRBV5-4 and TRBJ1-2; D gene unclear. CDR3 length equals 18 residues. V gave up 0 bases and J gave up 1 base, with 19 bases separating them. The germline gives CDR1 SGHNT, CDR2 YYREEE (reference sequence). The CDR3 sequence: CASSLAGVGGSYNYGYTF. The CDR3 DNA reads TGTGCCAGCAGCTTGGCCGGGGTAGGAGGGAGCTATAACTATGGCTACACCTTC.

This chain joins TRBV13 and TRBJ1-3, with TRBD1 identical over 8 bases. The V gene end was trimmed by 2 bases and the J gene end by 2 bases; junction bases not matched to a gene: 14. Germline values: CDR1 PRHDT, CDR2 FYEKMQ (reference sequence). The CDR3 is 19 amino acids. CDR3: CASSLLETGDLVTGNTIYF. For the CDR3, the DNA is TGTGCCAGCAGCTTATTGGAGACAGGGGACCTAGTAACTGGAAACACCATATATTTT.

In its sample, this clonotype was seen a few times. The chain uses TRBV10-3 and TRBJ2-7; tentatively, D is TRBD1 or TRBD2 (5 bases each). The CDR3 spans 12 residues. CDR1 ENHRY and CDR2 SYGVKD come from the germline V gene. The germline V and J ends were trimmed by 9 bases and 7 bases, with 16 bases remaining between them. CDR3 DNA: TGTGCCATGGGACCGACCTCGGGTGAGCAGTACTTC. Translation gives CAMGPTSGEQYF.

V gene TRBV11-2 combines with J gene TRBJ1-6; D is uncertain. This CDR3 contains 13 residues. Trimming took off 0 bases at V and 13 bases at J, with 10 bases between the two ends. Germline V CDR1 and CDR2: SGHAT, FQNNGV. CDR3: CASSLDKRYPLHF. The CDR3 bases are TGTGCCAGCAGCTTAGATAAGAGGTACCCCCTCCACTTT.

The chain couples TRBV5-1 to TRBJ2-1; perhaps D is TRBD1 or TRBD2 (6 bases each). V lost 4 bases to trimming and J lost 0 bases, with 20 bases between them. This CDR3 region has 18 residues. The germline V gene encodes CDR1 SGHRS and CDR2 YFSETQ. Here the CDR3 reads CASSPAGGLVDSYNEQFF. The CDR3 coding sequence is TGCGCCAGCAGCCCGGCTGGGGGGCTGGTAGACTCCTACAATGAGCAGTTCTTC.

This clonotype came up a few times. The genes are TRBV20-1 and TRBJ1-4, with 9 bases identical to TRBD1. The CDR3 length is 14 residues. The ends lost 6 bases at V and 8 bases at J; junction bases unmatched: 10. Germline-derived CDR1 and CDR2 are DFQATT and SNEGSKA (reference sequence). The CDR3: CSAPTGGYREKLFF. CDR3 DNA sequence: TGCAGTGCGCCCACAGGGGGCTATCGCGAAAAACTGTTTTTT.

This chain joins TRBV12-5 and TRBJ2-1; 8 bases align to TRBD1. The DNA matches TRBJ2-5 better at its end, which makes the J call doubtful. The CDR3 spans 13 residues. CDR1 LGHNT and CDR2 FRNRAP come from the germline V gene. The CDR3 here is CASGLGTGQAQYF. As DNA, the CDR3 is TGTGCTAGTGGCCTCGGGACAGGTCAGGCCCAGTACTTC.